This TCR beta chain was retrieved from a study of blood T cell repertoires in COVID-19. This clone appeared once. In the study's own analysis: Scientists estimated how many nucleated cells there were by amplifying reference gene primers. Generated by immunoSEQ multiplex PCR, the TCRdb table keeps only in-frame clones and is missing some. Clonal size and the V and J genes are those of that table, whereas D and trimming came from the DNA. Of 250,000 or so clones listed, about 85% are singletons. CDR1 is SGHRS and CDR2 is YFSETQ in the germline V gene. The CDR3 has 16 amino acids. Between the trimmed V and J ends, which lost 0 bases and 7 bases, there was a span of 19 bases.

Sequenced material: PBMCs or T cells enriched from blood (not recorded which). This sequence was found in a woman in her 50s who had been exposed to COVID-19. The chain has TRBV5-1 and TRBJ1-2; tentative D call: TRBD1 (6 bases). The DNA of the CDR3 is TGCGCCAGCAGCTTGGAGTATGGGACACCCCTGGGTGGCTACACCTTC. This translates into CASSLEYGTPLGGYTF.